This T cell receptor beta chain derives from a study of blood T cell repertoires in COVID-19. Overall study: Acute and convalescent COVID-19 samples came from the United States, Italy and Spain. The analysed material was cDNA or gDNA that came from T cells, B-cell-depleted T cells, or PBMCs.

Original methodology: Scientists estimated how many nucleated cells there were by amplifying reference gene primers. Measured with immunoSEQ multiplex PCR; TCRdb has only the in-frame clones, and not every one. The D gene and trimming were derived from the DNA, and the V and J assignments and clone size from that table. The data hold about 26,000 clones, with approximately 90% observed a single time. The trim removed 0 bases at V and 10 bases at J, leaving 18 bases unmatched. Germline values: CDR1 SGDLS, CDR2 YYNGEE. This CDR3 contains 19 residues. V is TRBV9 and J is TRBJ2-1; 11 bases are shared with TRBD2. This TCR derives from a human donor in a cohort sampled during active COVID-19. The sequencing sample was made of peripheral blood. The CDR3 DNA follows: TGTGCCAGCAGCGTAGCACAGGGGACTAGCGGACTTTACGGGGGGGAGCAGTTCTTC. Protein sequence: CASSVAQGTSGLYGGEQFF.